This paragraph covers one T cell receptor (beta chain) sequence. What it recognizes is unknown. Stated treatment: roughly 10-day PBMC culture with coronavirus spike peptide pools or control peptides (ViraFEST assay). Gathered ahead of the COVID-19 pandemic (2011-2018) were the CD4+ T cells of the unexposed donor. The probes, which were SARS-CoV-2 S/N and four cold-coronavirus spikes, were applied to unexposed-donor CD4+ T cells, cells permitting. This specimen comes from a study of vaccination and CD4 T cells after COVID-19. Study conclusions and caveats: A nonsignificant rise from about 20 to 38 was seen in the median number of SARS-CoV-2-reactive clonotypes.

Germline CDR1 is SGHNT and CDR2 is YENEEA. V lost 0 bases and J lost 3, with 11 bases in between. The CDR3 loop spans 15 amino acids. With the Oncomine TCR Beta short-read assay, DNA from cultured CD4+ T cells was sequenced. TCRdb re-called the PCR reads through MiXCR, storing one row per CDR3 protein. Of 7,500 to 9,000 distinct CDR3 sequences listed, over 30% are singletons. This sequence originates from a human donor in good health. The chain carries TRBV11-3 and TRBJ1-1; no definite D call. Sequencing was performed on CD4+ T cells from blood, cultured in vitro. CDR3 region: CASSLDRGEDTEAFF. The CDR3 DNA reads TGTGCCAGCAGCTTAGATCGGGGAGAGGACACTGAAGCTTTCTTT.